Following are 5 T cell receptor beta chains from one sample sequenced in a study of cytotoxic CD8 clonotypes in ibrutinib-treated CLL. The table came from immunoSEQ multiplex PCR; TCRdb's copy has only in-frame clones and leaves some out. Found here are roughly 150,000 clones, around 80% of them singletons; the top ten hold about 4.9%. Source: PBMCs, taken after 24 months of ibrutinib treatment. These TCRs come from a human donor with chronic lymphocytic leukemia.

The chain has TRBV30 and TRBJ1-4, with D possibly TRBD1 on 5 matching bases. The V and J ends lost 3 bases and 1 base respectively, with 12 bases between them. The CDR3 contains 15 residues. Germline V CDR1 and CDR2: GTSNPN, SVGIG (reference sequence). The CDR3 bases are TGTGCCTGGAGGGCGGCTAGGGGAACTAATGAAAAACTGTTTTTT. Protein: CAWRAARGTNEKLFF.

J is TRBJ1-2 and V is TRBV5-4, with D unclear. Per the germline V gene, CDR1 is SGHNT and CDR2 is YYREEE (reference sequence). The CDR3 spans 13 residues. V lost 4 bases and J 8 bases, leaving 15 bases between the germline ends. CDR3 sequence (DNA): TGTGCCAGCAGCCAAAGCCGGGGATTAGGCTACACCTTC. Translation gives CASSQSRGLGYTF.

The chain is built from TRBV28 and TRBJ2-4, with D possibly called TRBD1 or TRBD2 (5 bases each). The CDR3 is made up of 13 amino acids. CDR1 is MDHEN, CDR2 SYDVKM, per germline. Trimming took 9 bases from V and 7 from J, leaving 16 bases between them. Here the CDR3 DNA reads TGTGCCAGTTCCCGGGGCTATCTCAACATTCAGTACTTC. Amino acid sequence: CASSRGYLNIQYF.

The chain employs TRBV5-1 and TRBJ2-7; 10 bases are a match to TRBD2. Per the germline V gene, CDR1 is SGHRS and CDR2 is YFSETQ. The length of the CDR3 is 15 residues. V shed 4 bases, J shed 7 bases, and the junction held 11 bases outside the gene matches. The CDR3 reads CASSHVAGGTREQYF. The DNA of the CDR3 is TGCGCCAGCAGCCACGTAGCGGGGGGCACCCGGGAGCAGTACTTC.

There are a few counts of this clone. The rearrangement uses TRBV5-4 and TRBJ1-2, with 7 positions matching TRBD1. CDR1 is SGHNT and CDR2 is YYREEE in the germline V gene (reference sequence). With 4 bases clipped from V and 6 bases from J, the junction kept 9 bases outside the gene matches. CDR3 length equals 14 residues. The CDR3 loop is CASSPRQGQNGYTF. CDR3 DNA: TGTGCCAGCAGCCCGCGACAGGGACAGAATGGCTACACCTTC.